This entry concerns a single TCR beta chain. No antigen is known for it. MiXCR, run by TCRdb on the 5' RACE reads, gives a single entry per CDR3 protein. The profile shows roughly 40,000 distinct CDR3 sequences, less than 35% of them singletons. CD4+CD45RO+CD25- cells were isolated as memory CD4+ T cells. Study conclusions and caveats: The TCR gene usage of tumor memory CD4+ T cells clustered together with blood and lymph node memory CD4+ cells and with lymph node naive CD4+ cells.

The clonotype was recovered from a female donor with breast cancer. The sequencing sample was made of memory CD4+ T cells sorted from a lymph node. Subset here: memory CD4+ T cells, CD4+CD45RO+CD25-.

The CDR3 DNA reads as TGTGCCACGCCGGGACAGGGGCAATGGGAGCAGCTCTTC. It codes for CATPGQGQWEQLF. The chain links TRBV21-1 to TRBJ2-1; the table's D call, TRBD1, has no DNA check behind it. TRBV21-1 is deemed a pseudogene. The CDR3 consists of 13 residues.